The rows below give T cell receptor beta chains drawn from one sample of a study of regulatory T cells in long-lasting Graves disease. TCRdb reprocessed the multiplex PCR reads via MiXCR and lists one record per CDR3 protein. The sample carries 500,000 or so distinct CDR3 sequences, around 15% recorded once. These data are also associated with another study on T cells in Graves' hyperthyroidism and ophthalmopathy.

The sequences come from peripheral blood mononuclear cells (PBMCs), collected at new diagnosis, from a patient treated with antithyroid drugs. These receptors came from a man aged 40-49 years with Graves disease. Both conserved end residues are part of each CDR3. Fields, in order: J gene, D gene, V gene, clone size, CDR3 DNA, CDR3 protein. A D gene is named only where the DNA matches it firmly. Expanded clones are given a class, and other clones once, few, many or no size at all.

j_gene: TRBJ2-4; d_gene: .; v_gene: TRBV2; abundance: many; CDR3nt: TGTGCAACAGGGGAGGGCCTAGCCAAAAACATTCAGTACTTC; CDR3aa: CATGEGLAKNIQYF
j_gene: TRBJ2-7; d_gene: TRBD1; v_gene: TRBV11-2; abundance: .; CDR3nt: TGTGCCAGCAGCACCCGGGACAGCGTTTACGAGCAGTACTTC; CDR3aa: CASSTRDSVYEQYF
j_gene: TRBJ1-2; d_gene: .; v_gene: TRBV6-5; abundance: many; CDR3nt: TGTGCCAGCAGTTACGGTCGGTACCCCAACTATGGCTACACCTTC; CDR3aa: CASSYGRYPNYGYTF
j_gene: TRBJ2-7; d_gene: TRBD2; v_gene: TRBV10-1; abundance: .; CDR3nt: TGCGCCAGCAGTGAGGTAGCGGGACCCTCCTACGAGCAGTACTTC; CDR3aa: CASSEVAGPSYEQYF
j_gene: TRBJ2-3; d_gene: .; v_gene: TRBV5-1; abundance: many; CDR3nt: TGCGCCAGCAGCCCCGCCGGGACGTACACAGATACGCAGTATTTT; CDR3aa: CASSPAGTYTDTQYF
j_gene: TRBJ2-5; d_gene: .; v_gene: TRBV5-1; abundance: many; CDR3nt: TGCGCCAGCAGCTTGGGGACTCTCTTTGACCAGTACTTC; CDR3aa: CASSLGTLFDQYF
j_gene: TRBJ2-7; d_gene: .; v_gene: TRBV11-3; abundance: many; CDR3nt: TGTGCCAGCAGCTTACGCAGTCGGGATTGGGAGCAGTACTTC; CDR3aa: CASSLRSRDWEQYF
j_gene: TRBJ2-5; d_gene: .; v_gene: TRBV2; abundance: many; CDR3nt: TGTGCCAGCAGGGAGGCCCTCCAAGAGACCCAGTACTTC; CDR3aa: CASREALQETQYF
j_gene: TRBJ2-7; d_gene: .; v_gene: TRBV6-2/TRBV6-3; abundance: .; CDR3nt: TGTGCCAGCAGTTACTGGAGTCTTGAGGGTTCGGTCAACGAGCAGTACTTC; CDR3aa: CASSYWSLEGSVNEQYF
j_gene: TRBJ2-1; d_gene: .; v_gene: TRBV7-2; abundance: .; CDR3nt: TGTGCCACTCAAACAACCTCAACCTCCTACAATGAGCAGTTCTTC; CDR3aa: CATQTTSTSYNEQFF
j_gene: TRBJ1-1; d_gene: .; v_gene: TRBV12-5; abundance: few; CDR3nt: TGTGCTAGTGGCCCCCGACAGAACACTGAAGCTTTCTTT; CDR3aa: CASGPRQNTEAFF
j_gene: TRBJ2-7; d_gene: TRBD2; v_gene: TRBV29-1; abundance: .; CDR3nt: TGCAGCGTGGGGGGTGGGACTAGCGGGAGGAACTCCTACGAGCAGTACTTC; CDR3aa: CSVGGGTSGRNSYEQYF
j_gene: TRBJ2-3; d_gene: .; v_gene: TRBV6-1; abundance: many; CDR3nt: TGTGCCAGCAGTGAATTGAGGACGCCAAGCACAGATACGCAGTATTTT; CDR3aa: CASSELRTPSTDTQYF
j_gene: TRBJ1-2; d_gene: TRBD1; v_gene: TRBV28; abundance: many; CDR3nt: TGTGCCACCTTGGTGGACAGGGGGACTTATGGCTACACCTTC; CDR3aa: CATLVDRGTYGYTF
j_gene: TRBJ2-1; d_gene: TRBD2; v_gene: TRBV7-8; abundance: many; CDR3nt: TGTGCCAGCACCCTCCGGCCTAGCGGGGTATACAATGAGCAGTTCTTC; CDR3aa: CASTLRPSGVYNEQFF
j_gene: TRBJ2-7; d_gene: TRBD1; v_gene: TRBV24-1; abundance: .; CDR3nt: TGTGCCACCAGTGATCAGGGGGAGTATTCGTCCGAGCAGTACTTC; CDR3aa: CATSDQGEYSSEQYF
j_gene: TRBJ1-1; d_gene: .; v_gene: TRBV20-1; abundance: many; CDR3nt: TGCAGTGCAAAAACAGGGAACACTGAAGCTTTCTTT; CDR3aa: CSAKTGNTEAFF
j_gene: TRBJ2-1; d_gene: .; v_gene: TRBV3-1; abundance: many; CDR3nt: TGTGCCAGCAGGGACGGTACCTCCTACAATGAGCAGTTCTTC; CDR3aa: CASRDGTSYNEQFF
j_gene: TRBJ2-5; d_gene: .; v_gene: TRBV12-3/TRBV12-4; abundance: many; CDR3nt: TGTGCCAGCAGTGGGAGACGGGTCCAAGAGACCCAGTACTTC; CDR3aa: CASSGRRVQETQYF
j_gene: TRBJ2-5; d_gene: .; v_gene: TRBV20-1; abundance: .; CDR3nt: TGCAGTGCTAGAGAGGTGTTAAACCAAGAGACCCAGTACTTC; CDR3aa: CSAREVLNQETQYF
j_gene: TRBJ2-7; d_gene: TRBD2; v_gene: TRBV15; abundance: many; CDR3nt: TGTGCCACCAGCAGAGTCGGACTAGCGGGGAGGAACTACGAGCAGTACTTC; CDR3aa: CATSRVGLAGRNYEQYF
j_gene: TRBJ1-1; d_gene: .; v_gene: TRBV2; abundance: many; CDR3nt: TGTGCCAGCAGTTTCGACAGGACGAACACTGAAGCTTTCTTT; CDR3aa: CASSFDRTNTEAFF
j_gene: TRBJ1-1; d_gene: .; v_gene: TRBV28; abundance: few; CDR3nt: TGTGCCAGCAGTTTAGATCTGGGTTCCGCTTTCTTT; CDR3aa: CASSLDLGSAFF
j_gene: TRBJ2-5; d_gene: TRBD2; v_gene: TRBV7-7; abundance: many; CDR3nt: TGTGCTAGCAGCTTAGCCGGGGGACTACCTCAAGAGACCCAGTACTTC; CDR3aa: CASSLAGGLPQETQYF
j_gene: TRBJ2-1; d_gene: .; v_gene: TRBV6-1; abundance: many; CDR3nt: TGTGCCACCGCGAGGGGAAGCTCCTACAATGAGCAGTTCTTC; CDR3aa: CATARGSSYNEQFF
j_gene: TRBJ2-3; d_gene: TRBD2; v_gene: TRBV20-1; abundance: .; CDR3nt: TGCAGTGCTAGAGATTCTCAAGCGGGAGGACTAGATACGCAGTATTTT; CDR3aa: CSARDSQAGGLDTQYF
j_gene: TRBJ2-2; d_gene: TRBD2; v_gene: TRBV28; abundance: many; CDR3nt: TGTGCCAGCCGGACGGGGGGCGGGGAGCTGTTTTTT; CDR3aa: CASRTGGGELFF
j_gene: TRBJ2-7; d_gene: TRBD1; v_gene: TRBV20-1; abundance: .; CDR3nt: TGCAGTGCTAGAGACCTGGGACAGGGGTTTTCCTACGAGCAGTACTTC; CDR3aa: CSARDLGQGFSYEQYF
j_gene: TRBJ1-3; d_gene: .; v_gene: TRBV12-3/TRBV12-4; abundance: .; CDR3nt: TGTGCCAGCAGATCCGGGACGGTCTCTGGAAACACCATATATTTT; CDR3aa: CASRSGTVSGNTIYF
j_gene: TRBJ1-6; d_gene: .; v_gene: TRBV27; abundance: many; CDR3nt: TGTGCCAGCAGTTCCAAAACAGGGAGTCGTTCACCCCTCCACTTT; CDR3aa: CASSSKTGSRSPLHF
j_gene: TRBJ1-6; d_gene: TRBD1; v_gene: TRBV3-1; abundance: many; CDR3nt: TGTGCCAGCAGCCAAGCCGGGACAGGGGTTTCACCCCTCCACTTT; CDR3aa: CASSQAGTGVSPLHF
j_gene: TRBJ2-1; d_gene: TRBD2; v_gene: TRBV4-1; abundance: .; CDR3nt: TGCGCCAGCAGCCACACCACTAGCGGGACATACAATGAGCAGTTCTTC; CDR3aa: CASSHTTSGTYNEQFF
j_gene: TRBJ2-5; d_gene: .; v_gene: TRBV19; abundance: once; CDR3nt: TGTGCCAGTAGTACTGGGAACCAAGAGACCCAGTACTTC; CDR3aa: CASSTGNQETQYF
j_gene: TRBJ1-5; d_gene: .; v_gene: TRBV20-1; abundance: few; CDR3nt: TGCAGTGCTAGAGTCGGGGCAAGCAATCAGCCCCAGCATTTT; CDR3aa: CSARVGASNQPQHF
j_gene: TRBJ2-2; d_gene: .; v_gene: TRBV6-4; abundance: .; CDR3nt: TGTGCCAGCTCCTGGCCGACTCTGCCGAACACCGGGGAGCTGTTTTTT; CDR3aa: CASSWPTLPNTGELFF
j_gene: TRBJ2-7; d_gene: .; v_gene: TRBV27; abundance: .; CDR3nt: TGTGCCAGCAGTTTTGTGGGTTTCTCCTACGAGCAGTACTTC; CDR3aa: CASSFVGFSYEQYF
j_gene: TRBJ2-7; d_gene: .; v_gene: TRBV29-1; abundance: .; CDR3nt: TGCAGCGTTGAAGGGGCCGCCTACGAGCAGTACTTC; CDR3aa: CSVEGAAYEQYF
j_gene: TRBJ1-2; d_gene: .; v_gene: TRBV5-1; abundance: .; CDR3nt: TGCGCCAGCAGCTTGTCCGGGCCCCTCTATGGCTACACCTTC; CDR3aa: CASSLSGPLYGYTF
j_gene: TRBJ2-7; d_gene: TRBD1; v_gene: TRBV5-1; abundance: many; CDR3nt: TGCGCCAGCAGCTGGGGGACAGGCTCCTACGAGCAGTACTTC; CDR3aa: CASSWGTGSYEQYF
j_gene: TRBJ2-3; d_gene: TRBD2; v_gene: TRBV24-1; abundance: .; CDR3nt: TGTGTCACCAGTGATTCACGTCCTAGCGGAAAGCGCACAGATACGCAGTATTTT; CDR3aa: CVTSDSRPSGKRTDTQYF
j_gene: TRBJ1-2; d_gene: .; v_gene: TRBV5-6; abundance: many; CDR3nt: TGTGCCAGCAGCATAGACAACGTACGGTATGGCTACACCTTC; CDR3aa: CASSIDNVRYGYTF